Detailed here is one TCR beta chain. This clone was recorded once. This receptor's antigen is unknown. No base qualities exist here, and no much larger clone lies one base off it. The sample is drawn from a study of blood T cell repertoires in COVID-19 (TCRdb year 2020). In terms of the full investigation: The collaborator samples originated in the United States, Italy and Spain and spanned the acute and convalescent phases of COVID-19. The material from the prospective study consisted of cDNA or gDNA derived from T cells, B-cell-depleted T cells, or PBMCs. The dataset comprised deeply sampled blood TCRbeta repertoires from subjects exposed to, actively infected with, or recovered from COVID-19. The repertoires were made available in a free public database intended to serve as a resource for research on the immune response to SARS-CoV-2. Samples came from the ongoing ImmuneRACE study (first 160 participants) plus 1,254 subjects from 6 global collaborators. A de-identified subject ID, COVID-19 status, age in years and sex were almost always included in the sample metadata. HLA class I and class II types, where available, came from metadata supplied by the sample provider rather than from assay-based typing. Findings and caveats that apply to the study as a whole: The quantity of clinical and demographic metadata differed by source and by participant and was supplied without curation.

Taken from cysteine to phenylalanine, the CDR3 has 16 residues. Only CDR3 DNA is held: 48 bases, read in frame from base 1. CDR1 SGDLS and CDR2 YYNGEE are derived from the germline V gene. V sheds 0 bases and J sheds 6 bases, leaving 19 bases between their ends. In Seattle, one collaborating source enrolled patients while the infection was active and tracked those patients longitudinally over the course of disease. Collaborating institutions collected whole blood in K2EDTA tubes following their own protocols. For TCRbeta analysis, collaborator samples were shipped as frozen whole blood, as isolated PBMCs, or as DNA extracted from either sample type. The immunoSEQ Assay, a bias-controlled multiplex PCR, was used to amplify TCRbeta CDR3 regions from genomic DNA. Turning to the authors' computational methods: Within the assay, amplification of reference gene primers was used to estimate how many nucleated cells each sample contained. To quantify the absolute abundance of each unique TCRbeta CDR3 rearrangement, sequence reads were collapsed and filtered. For each sample, productive Simpson clonality was calculated as the square root of Simpson's diversity index across productive rearrangements. TCRdb took this table from immuneACCESS and kept in-frame rearrangements with V and J called. Such tables lack part of the clones; where checked against another copy, unresolved V genes explain under half of the gap, and the rest is unexplained. V, J and clone size were drawn from that table, and D and trimming were deduced from the DNA. The sample table shows roughly 290,000 clones, and roughly four fifths are seen once. Jointly, the top ten make up 15% to 18% of the sample.

The chain joins TRBV9 to TRBJ2-7, and possibly TRBD2, on 6 matching bases. The sequence was collected from a person aged 65 to 85 with COVID-19, enrolled during active disease. Input material: peripheral blood. The CDR3 protein is CASSVDSSAVPGEQYF. The DNA sequence is TGTGCCAGCAGCGTAGACTCTAGCGCGGTTCCAGGCGAGCAGTACTTC.